Listed below are T cell receptor beta chains from one sample, sequenced in a study of radiotherapy plus CTLA-4 blockade in lung cancer. The repertoire was sequenced with immunoSEQ multiplex PCR; TCRdb's copy has only in-frame clones and lacks some. The data contain 81,000 or so clones, approximately 80% of them singletons. The sample was peripheral blood, taken from a patient treated with radiotherapy plus ipilimumab. The receptors shown here come from a human donor with non-small cell lung cancer who had stable disease on radiotherapy plus ipilimumab. The CDR3 runs from the conserved cysteine through the conserved F or W. Each record gives: V gene, J gene, clone size, D gene, CDR3 DNA, CDR3 protein. The D gene is left open where the match is weak. Only part of the rows carry a size: once, few, many, or a class if the clone is expanded.

TRBV19	TRBJ2-7	NA	TRBD1	TGTGCCAGTAGCCGCTCCGGGACAGGGCTCCCCTACGAGCAGTACTTC	CASSRSGTGLPYEQYF
TRBV9	TRBJ1-4	NA	NA	TGTGCCAGCAGCGTCGGGGGGCCGAATGAAAAACTGTTTTTT	CASSVGGPNEKLFF
TRBV30	TRBJ2-1	NA	NA	TGTGCCTGGACTGGAGGTTCGGCTGAGCAGTTCTTC	CAWTGGSAEQFF
TRBV23-1	TRBJ2-1	NA	NA	TGCGCCAGCAGTCAATCTCGGGTCTTC	CASSQSRVF
TRBV19	TRBJ2-7	NA	NA	TGTGCCAGTAGTCTACTGGACTCCTACGAGCAGTACTTC	CASSLLDSYEQYF
TRBV9	TRBJ2-1	once	NA	TGTGCCAGCAGCGTAGCTACATGGAGCAGTGGTGAGCAGTTCTTC	CASSVATWSSGEQFF
TRBV6-9	TRBJ1-2	NA	TRBD1	TGTGCCAGCAGCCAGACAGGGGATGGCTACACCTTC	CASSQTGDGYTF
TRBV10-1	TRBJ2-1	NA	NA	TGCGCCAGCAGTTTCCTACCGGGACCAACCACCATTGAGCAGTTCTTC	CASSFLPGPTTIEQFF
TRBV27	TRBJ1-4	NA	NA	TGTGCCAGTGGATTCGACAGACCTTCAACTAATGAAAAACTGTTTTTT	CASGFDRPSTNEKLFF
TRBV19	TRBJ1-5	few	TRBD1	TGTGCCAGTAGGGAACAGGGGGTCGCCAATCAGCCCCAGCATTTT	CASREQGVANQPQHF
TRBV5-1	TRBJ1-2	few	TRBD1	TGCGCCAGCAGCTTGAATGGGGACAGGAGTGGCTACACCTTC	CASSLNGDRSGYTF
TRBV5-1	TRBJ2-3	NA	TRBD2	TGCGCCAGCAGCTTGGATGCTAGCGGGGTATCAGATACGCAGTATTTT	CASSLDASGVSDTQYF
TRBV4-2	TRBJ1-1	NA	NA	TGTGCCAGCAGCCAGAACACTGAAGCTTTCTTT	CASSQNTEAFF
TRBV6-1	TRBJ1-5	NA	TRBD1	TGTGCCAGCAGTCGACAGGGGTTGGAGCAACAGCCCCAGCATTTT	CASSRQGLEQQPQHF
TRBV6-1	TRBJ1-2	NA	NA	TGTGCCAGCAGTTTATCACCAGCTAACTATGGCTACACCTTC	CASSLSPANYGYTF
TRBV11-2	TRBJ2-7	few	NA	TGTGCCAGCAGCCCGCTCGGTGGGGGACATTACTACGAGCAGTACTTC	CASSPLGGGHYYEQYF
TRBV2	TRBJ1-5	NA	TRBD1	TGTGCCAGCAGTGAATTTGGGACAGCTTTTCGGGATCAGCCCCAGCATTTT	CASSEFGTAFRDQPQHF
TRBV5-1	TRBJ2-7	NA	TRBD2	TGCGCCAGCAGCTTGGGACTAGCGGGACTTCGGGAGCAGTACTTC	CASSLGLAGLREQYF
TRBV6-4	TRBJ1-5	NA	TRBD1	TGTGCCAGCAGAGCAGCTCCCGGGACAGGGAATTCCTATAGCAATCAGCCCCAGCATTTT	CASRAAPGTGNSYSNQPQHF
TRBV5-1	TRBJ1-1	NA	NA	TGCGCCAGCAGCTTGGATTCGGAAAACACTGAAGCTTTCTTT	CASSLDSENTEAFF
TRBV7-2	TRBJ2-2	NA	TRBD1	TGTGCCAGCACCCCTTCACAGGGGCGTCGCACCGGGGAGCTGTTTTTT	CASTPSQGRRTGELFF
TRBV13	TRBJ2-7	NA	NA	TGTGCCAGCAGCCAGGGACACTACTCCTACGAGCAGTACTTC	CASSQGHYSYEQYF
TRBV18	TRBJ2-2	once	NA	TGTGCCAGCTCACCACGCGGCTCGGCGGCACCCGGGGAGCTGTTTTTT	CASSPRGSAAPGELFF
TRBV10-2	TRBJ1-3	NA	NA	TGCGCCAGCAGTGAGAACGTGGACGCCATTTCCTCTGGAAACACCATATATTTT	CASSENVDAISSGNTIYF
TRBV27	TRBJ2-1	NA	TRBD2	TGTGCCAGCAGTTTAGGCGGGGGGAAATACAATGAGCAGTTCTTC	CASSLGGGKYNEQFF
TRBV11-3	TRBJ2-5	NA	NA	TGTGCCAGCAGCGCCTCGGGACTCCTGGGAGAGACCCAGTACTTC	CASSASGLLGETQYF
TRBV28	TRBJ2-7	NA	TRBD1	TGTGCCAGCAGCCATAGGACAGGGGGGAATTCCTACGAGCAGTACTTC	CASSHRTGGNSYEQYF
TRBV28	TRBJ2-1	NA	TRBD2	TGTGCCAGCAGTTTAACGGGGGGGCGTGCCAATGAGCAGTTCTTC	CASSLTGGRANEQFF
TRBV10-2	TRBJ2-3	NA	TRBD2	TGCGCCAGCACCGGACTAGCGGGGTCTGGGGATACGCAGTATTTT	CASTGLAGSGDTQYF
TRBV7-3	TRBJ1-1	NA	TRBD1	TGTGCCAGCAGCCGGACAGGGGGAGCCCGCTCTGAAGCTTTCTTT	CASSRTGGARSEAFF
TRBV6-8	TRBJ1-5	NA	TRBD1	TGTGCCAGCAGTCCAGGACAGGGAATTGGGAGCAATCAGCCCCAGCATTTT	CASSPGQGIGSNQPQHF
TRBV28	TRBJ2-1	NA	TRBD2	TGTGCCAGCAGTCGAGCGGGAGGCGGCAATGAGCAGTTCTTC	CASSRAGGGNEQFF
TRBV30	TRBJ1-2	NA	NA	TGTGCCTGGAGTGTACTTGGGGTCACTTTTGATGGCTACACCTTC	CAWSVLGVTFDGYTF
TRBV2	TRBJ2-7	once	NA	TGTGCCAGCAGTGACAGCGAGACCTACGAGCAGTACTTC	CASSDSETYEQYF
TRBV30	TRBJ2-7	NA	TRBD1	TGTGCCTGGAGACCGGGACAGCGTCCCTACGAGCAGTACTTC	CAWRPGQRPYEQYF
TRBV7-2	TRBJ2-3	NA	TRBD2	TGTGCCAGCAGCTTAGCAGGTAGCGGGGGGGCGGCAGATACGCAGTATTTT	CASSLAGSGGAADTQYF
TRBV5-1	TRBJ2-7	NA	NA	TGCGCCAGCAGCCTTCGGGGAGATTCCTACGAGCAGTACTTC	CASSLRGDSYEQYF
TRBV28	TRBJ2-7	NA	NA	TGTGCCAGCAGTCCTCATTTGGGGGTAACCTACGAGCAGTACTTC	CASSPHLGVTYEQYF
TRBV5-6	TRBJ2-2	NA	NA	TGTGCCAGCAGCCCTAGACTGACCACCGGGGAGCTGTTTTTT	CASSPRLTTGELFF
TRBV28	TRBJ2-7	NA	TRBD1	TGTGCCAGCAGTCCGGTAATTGGACAGGGCTACGAGCAGTACTTC	CASSPVIGQGYEQYF
TRBV7-6	TRBJ2-5	NA	NA	TGTGCCAGCAGCTTAGGACCAACTAGTGAGACCCAGTACTTC	CASSLGPTSETQYF
TRBV5-1	TRBJ2-3	few	TRBD2	TGCGCCAGCAGCATAGGGACTAGCGGGGGGGCCGGAAGTACGCAGTATTTT	CASSIGTSGGAGSTQYF
TRBV5-6	TRBJ2-5	NA	NA	TGTGCCAGCAGCTATGGGCGAGAGACCCAGTACTTC	CASSYGRETQYF
TRBV30	TRBJ1-1	NA	NA	TGTGCCTGGAGTGATGGGGTCACTGAAGCTTTCTTT	CAWSDGVTEAFF